This T cell receptor (beta chain) was sequenced in a study of blood T cell repertoires in COVID-19. Background on the study: T cells, B-cell-depleted T cells, or PBMCs provided the cDNA or gDNA that served as material.

There are 17 residues in the CDR3. Trimming removed 2 bases from V and 6 bases from J; junction bases left unmatched: 7. The germline V gene encodes CDR1 MNHEY and CDR2 SVGEGT. Original processing methods: Reference gene primer amplification yielded estimated nucleated cell counts. Profiling relied on immunoSEQ multiplex PCR, and the TCRdb table lists in-frame clones only, not all of them. Clone size and V and J calls were adopted from that table, with D and trimming inferred from the DNA. The table records fewer than 100,000 clones, 85% of them present only once. V is TRBV6-2 or TRBV6-3 and J is TRBJ2-2; 12 bases map to TRBD2. The sample consisted of peripheral blood. This clonotype was sampled from a man aged 60 to 69 with acute or convalescent COVID-19. CDR3 region: CASSYQLAGGIAGELFF. The CDR3 bases are TGTGCCAGCAGTTACCAACTAGCGGGAGGCATAGCCGGGGAGCTGTTTTTT.